This T cell receptor (beta chain) was observed in a study of cytomegalovirus exposure and HLA in healthy donors. Overall study: Of some 400 genotyped donors, 81% grouped in the Caucasian-associated ancestry cluster. Study-wide results and limits: More clonal expansion characterized HLA-associated TCR beta chains than equally common others in a later analysis.

CDR1 is SGHRS, CDR2 YFSETQ, per germline. V shed 1 base, J shed 4 bases, and the junction held 7 bases outside the gene matches. The CDR3 sequence is 15 residues long. As concerns this clone: Its matching antigen is unknown.

The PCR used 60 Vbeta and 13 Jbeta primers. In the original processing: Later, an analysis found 80 million or so unique TCR beta chains, and about 9.9 million of these were shared. TCRdb's copy holds only in-frame clones and misses some; the assay was immunoSEQ multiplex PCR. Clone size and V and J calls were adopted from that table, with D and trimming inferred from the DNA. Of about 180,000 clones listed, about 80% are singletons. V and J are TRBV5-1 and TRBJ1-2, with TRBD1 matching over 7 bases. This receptor was identified in a man aged 35 to 55 in good health and CMV-seropositive. Sequencing used PBMCs. The CDR3 DNA is TGCGCCAGCAGCTTGTCCCTGGACAGGTTCTATGGCTACACCTTC. It translates to CASSLSLDRFYGYTF.